This is a list of T cell receptor beta chains from one sample in a study of cytomegalovirus exposure and HLA in healthy donors. Only in-frame clones appear in the TCRdb table, and some are missing; sequencing was by immunoSEQ multiplex PCR. The sample lists 55,000 to 65,000 clones, 70% to 85% occurring once. The sample was PBMCs. These receptors were collected from a woman in her 30s in good health and CMV-seronegative. CDR3s include the opening cysteine and the closing phenylalanine or tryptophan. A D gene is named only where the DNA matches it firmly. Only some rows state a clone size, as once, few, many or a class for expanded clones.

>.|TRBV6-4|TRBJ2-5|TRBD2
CASSELAGADLETQYF
TGTGCCAGCAGTGAATTAGCGGGGGCCGATCTAGAGACCCAGTACTTC
>.|TRBV19|TRBJ2-6|.
CASSTRQTSGANVLTF
TGTGCCAGTAGTACCCGACAGACTTCTGGGGCCAACGTCCTGACTTTC
>.|TRBV5-1|TRBJ1-2|.
CASSFEGDGYTF
TGCGCCAGCAGCTTCGAGGGCGACGGCTACACCTTC
>.|TRBV10-2|TRBJ2-3|TRBD2
CASSGVAGADTQYF
TGCGCCAGCTCCGGGGTAGCGGGAGCAGATACGCAGTATTTT
>.|TRBV27|TRBJ2-2|TRBD2
CASNPVKAGGPNTGELFF
TGTGCCAGCAACCCCGTCAAAGCGGGGGGCCCGAACACCGGGGAGCTGTTTTTT
>.|TRBV7-2|TRBJ1-1|.
CASSFGGYTEAFF
TGTGCCAGCAGCTTTGGAGGATACACTGAAGCTTTCTTT
>once|TRBV28|TRBJ1-6|.
CASSYGDINNSPLHF
TGTGCCAGCAGTTACGGGGATATCAATAATTCACCCCTCCACTTT
>.|TRBV28|TRBJ1-5|.
CASSLHPQGRFGNQPQHF
TGTGCCAGCAGTTTACACCCTCAGGGGCGCTTTGGCAATCAGCCCCAGCATTTT
>.|TRBV2|TRBJ2-5|.
CASSAYRDPIQETQYF
TGTGCCAGCAGTGCGTACAGGGACCCTATTCAAGAGACCCAGTACTTC
>.|TRBV7-3|TRBJ1-1|.
CASRPPEGTEAFF
TGTGCCAGCAGGCCCCCAGAGGGTACTGAAGCTTTCTTT
>few|TRBV4-3|TRBJ1-2|TRBD1
CASSHPWDSAGYTF
TGCGCCAGCAGCCATCCTTGGGACAGTGCTGGCTACACCTTC
>few|TRBV27|TRBJ2-1|.
CASSLSIGGSYNEQFF
TGTGCCAGCAGTTTATCAATCGGGGGAAGCTACAATGAGCAGTTCTTC
>.|TRBV7-7|TRBJ2-1|TRBD2
CASSIGLAYEQFF
TGTGCTAGCAGCATCGGACTAGCCTATGAGCAGTTCTTC
>.|TRBV10-3|TRBJ2-1|TRBD1
CAATTPGQGSNEQFF
TGTGCCGCGACTACTCCGGGACAGGGCAGCAATGAGCAGTTCTTC
>.|TRBV2|TRBJ2-2|TRBD2
CASRPGLAGGRNTGELFF
TGTGCCAGCAGGCCGGGACTAGCGGGGGGACGGAACACCGGGGAGCTGTTTTTT
>.|TRBV29-1|TRBJ1-1|.
CSVVTDRVTEAFF
TGCAGCGTTGTAACCGACCGGGTTACTGAAGCTTTCTTT
>.|TRBV11-2|TRBJ2-3|TRBD2
CASSFPWAGGYSTDTQYF
TGTGCCAGCAGCTTCCCATGGGCGGGGGGATATAGCACAGATACGCAGTATTTT
>.|TRBV11-1|TRBJ1-1|TRBD1
CASSSRQGGFTEAFF
TGTGCCAGCAGCTCCAGACAGGGCGGATTCACTGAAGCTTTCTTT
>.|TRBV5-4|TRBJ2-5|TRBD2
CASTPGKTSGSKETQYF
TGTGCCAGCACTCCAGGGAAAACTAGCGGGAGCAAAGAGACCCAGTACTTC
>few|TRBV5-6|TRBJ2-1|TRBD1
CASSSGTGYGGEQFF
TGTGCCAGCAGTTCCGGGACAGGGTATGGAGGTGAGCAGTTCTTC